Each of the 3 T cell receptor beta chains below was sequenced from the same sample in a study of patients and donors after allogeneic stem cell transplantation. TCRdb re-called the RT-PCR reads through MiXCR, storing one row per CDR3 protein. The repertoire holds 150,000 to 200,000 distinct CDR3 sequences, with approximately 25% as singletons. Source material: blood, either unsorted or a sorted T cell fraction (not recorded which). The receptors come from a human donor who was either an allogeneic HSCT recipient or a stem cell or donor lymphocyte infusion donor (not recorded which). It is not recorded whose cells these are; they may come from a transplant donor.

The sample holds a few counts of this clonotype. The chain links TRBV27 to TRBJ1-2; weak D call: TRBD1 (5 bases). Between the trimmed V and J ends, which lost 3 bases and 4 bases, there was a span of 15 bases. This CDR3 spans 15 amino acids. Looked up from germline, CDR1 is MNHEY and CDR2 is SMNVEV (reference sequence). CDR3 protein: CASSFLGQELYGYTF. The CDR3 DNA follows: TGTGCCAGCAGTTTTTTAGGACAAGAGCTCTATGGCTACACCTTC.

V and J are TRBV29-1 and TRBJ2-5, with a weak D call TRBD2 (5 bases). The CDR3 has 13 residues. CDR1 is SQVTM and CDR2 is ANQGSEA in the germline V gene. Trimming shortened V by 3 bases and J by 5 bases, and 13 bases separated the two germline ends. DNA for the CDR3: TGCAGCGTTGAGCCGTCTCCGGGGGAGACCCAGTACTTC. Its protein is CSVEPSPGETQYF.

The rearrangement joins TRBV5-1 to TRBJ2-1; possibly TRBD2 for D (6 bases). Germline-derived CDR1 and CDR2 are SGHRS and YFSETQ. This CDR3 has 18 residues. Between the trimmed V and J ends, which lost 0 bases and 3 bases, there was a span of 19 bases. The CDR3 here is CASSLARGSGALYNEQFF. Written as DNA, the CDR3 is TGCGCCAGCAGCTTGGCCCGTGGTAGCGGCGCCCTCTACAATGAGCAGTTCTTC. Combining the CDR3 with reference TRBV5-1 and TRBJ2-1 gives the whole variable domain KAGVTQTPRYLIKTRGQQVTLSCSPISGHRSVSWYQQTPGQGLQFLFEYFSETQRNKGNFPGRFSGRQFSNSRSEMNVSTLELGDSALYLCASSLARGSGALYNEQFFGPGTRLTVL.